This T cell receptor (beta chain) was identified during a study of cytomegalovirus exposure and HLA in healthy donors. The CDR3 is made up of 12 amino acids. From germline, CDR1 is SGHVS and CDR2 FQNEAQ. Trimming removed 3 bases at V and 6 bases at J, with 6 bases between. PCR used 60 Vbeta primers and 13 Jbeta primers. Clones were sequenced by immunoSEQ multiplex PCR, and TCRdb holds only the in-frame ones, with some missing. The repertoire table contains just over 150,000 clones. Sequencing used PBMCs. The rearrangement uses TRBV7-8 and TRBJ2-1; D remains ambiguous. This TCR derives from a man between 25 and 39 years old in good health and CMV-seronegative. The CDR3 coding sequence is TGTGCCAGCAGCTTTGCTAGCAATGAGCAGTTCTTC. Protein product: CASSFASNEQFF.